Listed here is a single T cell receptor (beta chain). This CDR3 contains 16 residues. V gave up 3 bases and J gave up 7 bases; unmatched junction bases: 13. Germline-derived CDR1 and CDR2 are SGHTA and FQGNSA. The sample is drawn from a study of blood T cell repertoires in COVID-19. Study at large: The United States, Italy and Spain supplied acute and convalescent COVID-19 samples. PBMCs, B-cell-depleted T cells, or T cells were the source of the cDNA or gDNA that made up the material.

Enrolled during active infection, Seattle patients were then followed longitudinally. Sequencing used immunoSEQ multiplex PCR; TCRdb keeps in-frame clones, though not all of them. The sample shows 150,000 to 200,000 clones, roughly 77% of them seen only once. The J gene is TRBJ2-3, the V gene TRBV7-2; 7 bases match TRBD2. The clonotype comes from a woman in her forties with COVID-19, enrolled during active disease. Sample: peripheral blood. The CDR3, as DNA: TGTGCCAGCAGCTTTGTAGGGGTACTAGCGTCCCATACGCAGTATTTT. It codes for CASSFVGVLASHTQYF. Based on the CDR3 plus reference TRBV7-2 and TRBJ2-3, the full variable domain is GAGVSQSPSNKVTEKGKDVELRCDPISGHTALYWYRQSLGQGLEFLIYFQGNSAPDKSGLPSDRFSAERTGGSVSTLTIQRTQQEDSAVYLCASSFVGVLASHTQYFGPGTRLTVL.